The 15 T cell receptor beta chains below all came from one sample that was sequenced in a study of blood T cell repertoires in COVID-19. Method: immunoSEQ multiplex PCR; TCRdb's copy keeps in-frame clones and lacks some. The data hold about 160,000 clones, with approximately 85% observed a single time. Specimen: peripheral blood. The receptor set was obtained from a man older than 75 with COVID-19, enrolled during active disease.

The V call is TRBV28, the J call TRBJ1-5, with D possibly being TRBD1 (6 bases). The CDR3 loop spans 15 amino acids. CDR1 and CDR2 (germline): MDHEN, SYDVKM. V dropped 7 bases and J dropped 5 bases, with 18 bases sitting between them. The CDR3 bases are TGTGCCAGCAACGAACAGGGATTTGAGGATCAGCCCCAGCATTTT. As protein: CASNEQGFEDQPQHF.

This clone was seen a single time. In DNA form, the CDR3 reads TGCGCCAGCAGCCTTGGACAGGGGGCCGCAGATACGCAGTATTTT. This translates into CASSLGQGAADTQYF. The chain links TRBV5-1 to TRBJ2-3; 11 bases match TRBD1. V gave up 4 bases and J gave up 4 bases; unmatched junction bases: 5. Germline CDR1 is SGHRS and CDR2 is YFSETQ. CDR3 length equals 15 residues.

The chain couples TRBV19 to TRBJ2-1; 10 bases are shared with TRBD1. V trimming: 5 bases; J trimming: 9 bases; junction bases outside the gene matches: 7. This CDR3 is built from 14 residues. The germline gives CDR1 LNHDA, CDR2 SQIVND (reference sequence). The CDR3 sequence: CASSVRDRGREQFF. In DNA form, the CDR3 reads TGTGCCAGTAGTGTCCGGGACAGGGGCCGTGAGCAGTTCTTC. Together with reference TRBV19 and TRBJ2-1, the CDR3 gives the full variable domain: DGGITQSPKYLFRKEGQNVTLSCEQNLNHDAMYWYRQDPGQGLRLIYYSQIVNDFQKGDIAEGYSVSREKKESFPLTVTSAQKNPTAFYLCASSVRDRGREQFFGPGTRLTVL.

CDR3 bases: TGCGCCAGCAGCTTGGCCGTAGGGAGGTATCATGGCTACACCTTC. Protein product: CASSLAVGRYHGYTF. V and J are TRBV5-1 and TRBJ1-2, with unresolved D. V lost 0 bases and J 6 bases, leaving 15 bases between the germline ends. The germline CDR1 and CDR2 sequences are SGHRS and YFSETQ. This CDR3 has 15 residues.

V is TRBV5-1 and J is TRBJ2-5; possible D gene TRBD1, 5 bases. The CDR3 totals 15 residues. Germline V gives CDR1 SGHRS, CDR2 YFSETQ. Trimming cost V 1 base and J 2 bases, with 12 bases left between them. This CDR3 is CASSLQGLGQETQYF. CDR3 DNA: TGCGCCAGCAGCTTGCAGGGTTTAGGACAAGAGACCCAGTACTTC.

The chain combines TRBV9 with TRBJ2-7, with 8 bases identical to TRBD1. Germline CDR1 SGDLS, CDR2 YYNGEE. This CDR3 comprises 14 residues. Losses at the gene ends were 4 bases for V and 3 bases for J; bases not matched to a gene: 6. In DNA form, the CDR3 reads TGTGCCAGCAGCCCTGGACAGGGTAACTACGAGCAGTACTTC. Protein sequence: CASSPGQGNYEQYF.

This chain joins TRBV7-2 and TRBJ2-1; 8 nucleotides align to TRBD2. From germline, CDR1 is SGHTA and CDR2 FQGNSA. CDR3 length: 14 residues. The junction had 8 bases not matched to a gene; V was cut back by 5 bases and J by 8 bases. The CDR3 nucleotides read TGTGCCAGCAGCGACCTTTCGGGGGGGTATGAGCAGTTCTTC. It yields the protein CASSDLSGGYEQFF.

CDR3 residues: CASSLGSLATDTQYF. CDR3 sequence (DNA): TGTGCCAGCAGCTTGGGCTCGTTGGCCACAGATACGCAGTATTTT. V usage is TRBV5-6 and J usage is TRBJ2-3; D call uncertain. Per the germline V gene, CDR1 is SGHDT and CDR2 is YYEEEE. V gave up 0 bases and J gave up 2 bases, with 10 bases separating them. There are 15 residues in the CDR3.

J is TRBJ2-3 and V is TRBV7-2, with 7 bases that match TRBD1. The V gene's germline CDR1 is SGHTA and CDR2 FQGNSA. The CDR3 spans 13 residues. Trimming cost V 4 bases and J 5 bases; bases outside gene matches: 3. The CDR3 region has the DNA TGTGCCAGCAGCTCCTACAGGGGAGATACGCAGTATTTT. It is translated as CASSSYRGDTQYF.

The chain couples TRBV16 to TRBJ2-3; 8 positions agree with TRBD1. CDR3 size: 14 residues. Per germline, CDR1 KGHSY and CDR2 FQNENV. With V trimmed by 6 bases and J by 5 bases, 7 bases remained unmatched. The CDR3 nucleotides read TGTGCCAGCAGTATACAGGGGGATGAAGATACGCAGTATTTT. Protein: CASSIQGDEDTQYF.

J is TRBJ2-6 and V is TRBV18, with D possibly TRBD1 on 6 matching bases. V dropped 6 bases and J dropped 4 bases, with 19 bases sitting between them. CDR1 KGHSH and CDR2 LQKENI come from the germline V gene. The CDR3 consists of 17 residues. The CDR3 loop reads CASSPRDINVGANVLTF. In DNA, the CDR3 is TGTGCCAGCTCCCCCCGGGACATAAACGTGGGGGCCAACGTCCTGACTTTC.

The chain uses TRBV10-3 and TRBJ2-5, with 11 bases that match TRBD1. CDR1 and CDR2 (germline): ENHRY, SYGVKD. V trimming: 2 bases; J trimming: 5 bases; junction bases outside the gene matches: 4. The CDR3 totals 15 residues. CDR3: CAISENWDRGETQYF. As DNA, the CDR3 is TGTGCCATCAGTGAGAATTGGGACAGGGGGGAGACCCAGTACTTC.

This sequence joins TRBV28 and TRBJ2-3, with TRBD2 as a possible D gene (6 bases). V lost 5 bases to trimming and J lost 7 bases, with 13 bases between them. The CDR3 runs to 13 residues. The germline V gene has CDR1 MDHEN and CDR2 SYDVKM. The CDR3: CASSLASVHTQYF. In DNA, the CDR3 is TGTGCCAGCAGTCTAGCGTCGGTGCATACGCAGTATTTT.

This clone has only one observation. This sequence joins TRBV4-3 and TRBJ2-2, with 7 bases aligning to TRBD1. The CDR3 is 17 residues long. Per germline, CDR1 LGHNA and CDR2 YSLEER. V was clipped by 0 bases and J by 8 bases; unmatched bases: 12. As DNA, the CDR3 is TGCGCCAGCAGCCAAGACGCCCGGGGAGCAGGGGGAGGGGAGCTGTTTTTT. This codes for CASSQDARGAGGGELFF.

The J gene is TRBJ1-4, the V gene TRBV7-9; D call uncertain. Trimming took 3 bases from V and 8 from J, leaving 4 bases between them. Germline V CDR1 and CDR2: SEHNR, FQNEAQ (reference sequence). This CDR3 comprises 11 residues. As DNA, the CDR3 is TGTGCCAGCAGCTTGACAGAAAAACTGTTTTTT. It specifies CASSLTEKLFF.